This entry features one TCR beta chain sequence. 13 Jbeta primers and 60 Vbeta primers were used for the PCR. Profiled with immunoSEQ multiplex PCR; TCRdb holds only in-frame clones, not every one. The sample's table shows around 100,000 clones. This sample was taken from a study of cytomegalovirus exposure and HLA in healthy donors. The receptor was isolated from a man aged 25-45 years in good health and CMV-seronegative. The sequenced sample consisted of PBMCs.

DNA for the CDR3: TGTGCCAGCAGCTTACAGGGGTCCGGCTACACCTTC. It yields the protein CASSLQGSGYTF. This chain links TRBV7-9 with TRBJ1-2; D possibly corresponds to TRBD1 (6 bases). The CDR3 contains 12 residues. Trimming took off 2 bases at V and 8 bases at J, with 9 bases between the two ends. Germline values: CDR1 SEHNR, CDR2 FQNEAQ (reference sequence).